This TCR beta chain was sequenced during a study of blood T cells in healthy people across ages. This clonotype was found a few times. As yet, its antigen is unknown. Findings and limits, study-wide: Naive CD4+ cells and diversity were both higher in long-lived donors than in aged donors. Per million T cells, TCR beta diversity dropped about linearly as age rose.

The germline V gene has CDR1 KGHSH and CDR2 LQKENI. The V and J ends lost 4 bases and 7 bases respectively, with 11 bases between them. This CDR3 comprises 12 residues. Alongside a J-beta primer mix, a sample-barcoded 5' primer served in a second PCR lasting about 7 to 11 cycles. A template-switch adaptor containing 12 random nucleotides labeled each cDNA molecule. TCRdb re-called the 5' RACE reads with MiXCR, one entry per CDR3 protein. The table lists 550,000 to 700,000 distinct CDR3 sequences, 25% to 30% of them singletons, with about 18% in the top ten. The origin of this receptor is a woman aged 70-85 years in good health. The rearrangement uses TRBV18 and TRBJ2-7, with D tentatively TRBD2 (6 bases). Input material: blood. CDR3 nucleotide sequence: TGTGCCAGCTCACGCCTCGGGGGAGAGCAGTACTTC. Translating gives CASSRLGGEQYF.